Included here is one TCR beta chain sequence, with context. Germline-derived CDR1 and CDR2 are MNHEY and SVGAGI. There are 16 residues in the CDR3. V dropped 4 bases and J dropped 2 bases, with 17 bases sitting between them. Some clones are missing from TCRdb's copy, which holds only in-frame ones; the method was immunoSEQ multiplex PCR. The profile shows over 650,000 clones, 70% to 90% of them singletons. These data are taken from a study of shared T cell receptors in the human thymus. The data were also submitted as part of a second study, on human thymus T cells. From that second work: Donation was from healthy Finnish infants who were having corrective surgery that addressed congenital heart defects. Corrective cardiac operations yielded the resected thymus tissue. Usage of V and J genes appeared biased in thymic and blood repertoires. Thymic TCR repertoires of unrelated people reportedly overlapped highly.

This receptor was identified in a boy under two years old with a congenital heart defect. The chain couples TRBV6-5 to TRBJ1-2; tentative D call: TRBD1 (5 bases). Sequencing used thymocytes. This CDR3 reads CASSSAAQEWNYGYTF. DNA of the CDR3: TGTGCCAGCAGTTCTGCGGCACAGGAGTGGAACTATGGCTACACCTTC.